Listed here are 26 T cell receptor beta chains from one sample, sequenced in a study of OX40 agonist ivuxolimab in advanced cancers. Clones were sequenced by immunoSEQ multiplex PCR, and TCRdb holds only the in-frame ones, with some missing. The sample lists 70,000 or so clones, roughly 82% occurring once. The sample was CD4+ or CD8+ T cells sorted from blood, taken in a trial of the OX40 agonist ivuxolimab. The receptors shown here come from an adult with an advanced solid tumor such as melanoma, head and neck, liver or kidney cancer.

This clone appeared a single time. The chain recombines TRBV5-6 with TRBJ1-2; 9 nucleotides agree with TRBD1. V was clipped by 4 bases and J by 4 bases; unmatched bases: 8. CDR3 length equals 15 residues. The germline V gene encodes CDR1 SGHDT and CDR2 YYEEEE. This CDR3 is CASSPVGQGSYGYTF. The CDR3 nucleotides are TGTGCCAGCAGCCCCGTCGGACAGGGGAGCTATGGCTACACCTTC.

This clone was detected once. The chain couples TRBV5-5 to TRBJ1-5; D not resolved. V lost 3 bases to trimming and J lost 4 bases, with 8 bases between them. The CDR3 spans 13 residues. Germline V CDR1 and CDR2: SGHKS, YYEKEE (reference sequence). CDR3 sequence reads: CASSSVPNQPQHF. The CDR3 nucleotides read TGTGCCAGCAGCTCCGTCCCAAATCAGCCCCAGCATTTT. Drawing the rest from reference TRBV5-5 and TRBJ1-5, the complete variable domain is DAGVTQSPTHLIKTRGQQVTLRCSPISGHKSVSWYQQVLGQGPQFIFQYYEKEERGRGNFPDRFSARQFPNYSSELNVNALLLGDSALYLCASSSVPNQPQHFGDGTRLSIL.

This chain links TRBV2 with TRBJ1-6; D unresolved. Trimming took 8 bases from V and 0 from J, leaving 11 bases between them. This CDR3 spans 15 amino acids. Germline-derived CDR1 and CDR2 are SNHLY and FYNNEI. This chain's CDR3 is CASLRQSSYNSPLHF. The CDR3 nucleotides are TGTGCCAGCCTTAGGCAAAGCTCCTATAATTCACCCCTCCACTTT.

The V call is TRBV6-6, the J call TRBJ2-3, with D possibly matching TRBD2 (5 bases). Trimming left V 4 bases short and J 6 bases short, with 5 bases between. Germline CDR1 reads MNHNY; CDR2 reads SVGAGI (reference sequence). The CDR3 is 11 residues long. CDR3 DNA: TGTGCCAGCAGTTCGGGGGATACGCAGTATTTT. As protein: CASSSGDTQYF.

The chain couples TRBV7-2 to TRBJ2-5; TRBD2 matches at 10 bases. This CDR3 has 17 residues. Trimming took 5 bases from V and 4 from J; bases not matched to a gene: 13. From germline, CDR1 is SGHTA and CDR2 FQGNSA. The CDR3 is CASSQDGLAGVAETQYF. Written as DNA, the CDR3 is TGTGCCAGCAGCCAAGACGGCCTAGCGGGGGTGGCAGAGACCCAGTACTTC.

The chain carries TRBV15 and TRBJ2-1; D is perhaps TRBD2 (7 bases). V was shortened by 6 bases and J by 1 base, with 10 bases between the two germline ends. This CDR3 comprises 14 residues. The V gene's germline CDR1 is LNHNV and CDR2 YYDKDF (reference sequence). CDR3 protein: CATRRGGSYNEQFF. The CDR3 nucleotides are TGTGCCACCAGAAGGGGGGGGTCCTACAATGAGCAGTTCTTC.

V and J are TRBV13 and TRBJ2-3; perhaps TRBD2 as D (5 bases). Trimming took 4 bases from V and 1 from J, leaving 12 bases between them. CDR1 is PRHDT and CDR2 is FYEKMQ in the germline V gene (reference sequence). This CDR3 spans 15 amino acids. The CDR3 protein is CASSSPSRGTDTQYF. Written as DNA, the CDR3 is TGTGCCAGCAGCTCCCCATCGAGGGGCACAGATACGCAGTATTTT. Complete variable domain (other parts from reference TRBV13 and TRBJ2-3): AAGVIQSPRHLIKEKRETATLKCYPIPRHDTVYWYQQGPGQDPQFLISFYEKMQSDKGSIPDRFSAQQFSDYHSELNMSSLELGDSALYFCASSSPSRGTDTQYFGPGTRLTVL.

CDR3 DNA: TGTGCCAGCAGTGTGACAGGGGTAGGGTCGACTGAAGCTTTCTTT. As protein: CASSVTGVGSTEAFF. The rearrangement links TRBV2 to TRBJ1-1; 8 bases are a match to TRBD1. The J segment lost 5 bases and the V segment lost 4 bases, leaving 9 bases of the junction unmatched. The CDR3 contains 15 residues. The germline gives CDR1 SNHLY, CDR2 FYNNEI. Full variable domain (missing parts from reference TRBV2 and TRBJ1-1): EPEVTQTPSHQVTQMGQEVILRCVPISNHLYFYWYRQILGQKVEFLVSFYNNEISEKSEIFDDQFSVERPDGSNFTLKIRSTKLEDSAMYFCASSVTGVGSTEAFFGQGTRLTVV.

The chain links TRBV7-8 to TRBJ1-5; TRBD1 matches at 8 bases. The CDR3 is 17 amino acids. CDR1 and CDR2 from the germline V gene are SGHVS and FQNEAQ. V shed 5 bases and J 2 bases; nucleotides not matched to a gene: 11. The DNA for the CDR3 is TGTGCCAGCAGCCCCGGGACAGGTCCGGGGGGCAATCAGCCCCAGCATTTT. This encodes CASSPGTGPGGNQPQHF.

This clone was observed a handful of times. V usage is TRBV11-3 and J usage is TRBJ2-3; TRBD2 matches at 16 bases. J gave up 3 bases and V 3 bases, and 9 bases lay outside the gene matches. The germline V gene has CDR1 SGHNT and CDR2 YENEEA. This CDR3 has 19 amino acids. This chain's CDR3 is CASSFTGLAGGLGTDTQYF. The CDR3, as DNA: TGTGCCAGCAGCTTTACGGGACTAGCGGGAGGGCTGGGAACAGATACGCAGTATTTT. The full variable domain, with the rest looked up from reference TRBV11-3 and TRBJ2-3, is EAGVVQSPRYKIIEKKQPVAFWCNPISGHNTLYWYLQNLGQGPELLIRYENEEAVDDSQLPKDRFSAERLKGVDSTLKIQPAELGDSAVYLCASSFTGLAGGLGTDTQYFGPGTRLTVL.

This clone was picked up a small number of times. The V and J genes are TRBV19 and TRBJ1-3; TRBD1 agrees at 7 bases. With V trimmed by 3 bases and J by 4 bases, 3 bases remained unmatched. The V gene's germline CDR1 is LNHDA and CDR2 SQIVND (reference sequence). This CDR3 is built from 14 residues. The CDR3 spells CASSIDRVGNTIYF. The CDR3 nucleotides read TGTGCCAGTAGTATCGACAGGGTCGGAAACACCATATATTTT.

This clone was picked up a small number of times. V gene TRBV30 combines with J gene TRBJ2-6; D gene ambiguous. Germline CDR1 is GTSNPN and CDR2 is SVGIG (reference sequence). V lost 2 bases, J lost 0 bases, and 2 bases lay in between. The CDR3 totals 13 residues. The CDR3 is CAWSNSGANVLTF. As DNA, the CDR3 is TGTGCCTGGAGTAACTCTGGGGCCAACGTCCTGACTTTC.

This clone has a single count. The chain has TRBV29-1 and TRBJ1-2, with 7 bases identical to TRBD1. The CDR3 runs 13 residues. CDR1 SQVTM and CDR2 ANQGSEA come from the germline V gene. V lost 6 bases to trimming and J lost 4 bases; unmatched junction nucleotides: 8. The CDR3 nucleotides read TGCAGCGTGAAGGCCGGGACAGCCTATGGCTACACCTTC. Translation: CSVKAGTAYGYTF.

This clone was seen once. This chain's CDR3 is CASREGGGSGNTIYF. In DNA form, the CDR3 reads TGTGCCAGCAGAGAAGGGGGAGGCTCTGGAAACACCATATATTTT. The chain has TRBV11-1 and TRBJ1-3, with D possibly TRBD1 on 6 matching bases. CDR3 size: 15 residues. CDR1 is SGHAT, CDR2 FQDESV, per germline (reference sequence). The V gene lost 6 bases and the J gene lost 0 bases, with 12 bases spanning the gap.

This clone was counted a few times. This chain uses TRBV4-3 with TRBJ1-4; D gene uncertain. This CDR3 has 16 amino acids. V was pared by 0 bases and J by 8 bases, with 16 bases between. Germline CDR1 LGHNA, CDR2 YSLEER. As DNA, the CDR3 is TGCGCCAGCAGCCAAGATATCTCCCGGGCGTCGGAAAAACTGTTTTTT. Translation: CASSQDISRASEKLFF.

The chain employs TRBV5-1 and TRBJ1-5; tentatively, D is TRBD1 (6 bases). The CDR3 consists of 16 residues. Germline V gives CDR1 SGHRS, CDR2 YFSETQ. Trimming shortened V by 0 bases and J by 5 bases, and 15 bases separated the two germline ends. CDR3 DNA: TGCGCCAGCAGCTTGGGTGGGACAAGGGGGGATCAGCCCCAGCATTTT. It codes for CASSLGGTRGDQPQHF. The variable domain in full, completed from reference TRBV5-1 and TRBJ1-5, reads KAGVTQTPRYLIKTRGQQVTLSCSPISGHRSVSWYQQTPGQGLQFLFEYFSETQRNKGNFPGRFSGRQFSNSRSEMNVSTLELGDSALYLCASSLGGTRGDQPQHFGDGTRLSIL.

The chain joins TRBV9 to TRBJ2-3, with D tentatively TRBD1 or TRBD2 (5 bases each). The CDR3 length is 15 residues. Trimming cost V 0 bases and J 2 bases, with 10 bases left between them. The germline gives CDR1 SGDLS, CDR2 YYNGEE. The chain's CDR3 is CASSVVAGTTDTQYF. CDR3 DNA: TGTGCCAGCAGCGTAGTGGCAGGGACCACAGATACGCAGTATTTT.

V gene TRBV4-1 combines with J gene TRBJ2-3, with TRBD1 identical over 8 bases. V trimming: 1 base; J trimming: 2 bases; junction bases outside the gene matches: 2. The CDR3 has 15 residues. Looked up from germline, CDR1 is MGHRA and CDR2 is YSYEKL. The CDR3 nucleotides are TGCGCCAGCAGCCAAGTGGACAGGGACACAGATACGCAGTATTTT. This translates into CASSQVDRDTDTQYF.

The chain couples TRBV21-1 to TRBJ2-7; TRBD1 is the table's D call, not checked against the DNA. TRBV21-1 is flagged as a pseudogene. The CDR3 length is 15 residues. CDR3 sequence reads: CASTQGRTKPYEQYF. CDR3 sequence (DNA): TGTGCCAGCACCCAGGGCAGGACGAAACCCTACGAGCAGTACTTC.

In its sample, this clone was seen many times. The chain is built from TRBV7-9 and TRBJ2-7; 7 bases are a match to TRBD1. Per germline, CDR1 SEHNR and CDR2 FQNEAQ (reference sequence). This CDR3 is built from 16 residues. Trimming removed 3 bases from V and 3 bases from J; junction bases left unmatched: 11. The CDR3 loop is CASSLEPGGDGYEQYF. Written as DNA, the CDR3 is TGTGCCAGCAGCTTGGAACCAGGGGGTGATGGCTACGAGCAGTACTTC. Full variable domain (outside the CDR3, taken from reference TRBV7-9 and TRBJ2-7): DTGVSQNPRHKITKRGQNVTFRCDPISEHNRLYWYRQTLGQGPEFLTYFQNEAQLEKSRLLSDRFSAERPKGSFSTLEIQRTEQGDSAMYLCASSLEPGGDGYEQYFGPGTRLTVT.

This clone has just one count. The chain links TRBV18 to TRBJ1-4; D is possibly TRBD1 (5 bases). The germline V gene has CDR1 KGHSH and CDR2 LQKENI. V dropped 3 bases and J dropped 7 bases, with 12 bases sitting between them. This CDR3 region has 14 residues. CDR3 in amino acids: CASSPSRDGEKLFF. CDR3 nucleotide sequence: TGTGCCAGCTCACCTTCCAGGGACGGTGAAAAACTGTTTTTT.

This clone has a handful of counts. This chain links TRBV5-1 with TRBJ1-3; possible D gene TRBD1, 5 bases. The V end was cut by 2 bases, the J end by 4 bases, with 13 bases between. The length of the CDR3 is 15 residues. Germline assignment: CDR1 SGHRS and CDR2 YFSETQ. Here the CDR3 reads CASSFSGMAGNTIYF. The CDR3 DNA is TGCGCCAGCAGCTTCTCAGGGATGGCCGGAAACACCATATATTTT.

J is TRBJ2-5 and V is TRBV6-5; weak D call: TRBD1 (6 bases). V lost 4 bases and J 5 bases, leaving 17 bases between the germline ends. CDR1 and CDR2 (germline): MNHEY, SVGAGI. This CDR3 has 15 amino acids. CDR3 nucleotide sequence: TGTGCCAGCAGTTTACGCACAGGGATTGCGGAGACCCAGTACTTC. As protein: CASSLRTGIAETQYF.

The CDR3 DNA reads TGTGCCAGCAGTCCAACCCCGGTGAGCACCGGGGAGCTGTTTTTT. Translation gives CASSPTPVSTGELFF. The rearrangement links TRBV27 to TRBJ2-2; D is unresolved. Between the trimmed V and J ends, which lost 5 bases and 4 bases, there was a span of 14 bases. Germline CDR1 reads MNHEY; CDR2 reads SMNVEV (reference sequence). The CDR3 contains 15 residues.

The rearrangement joins TRBV29-1 to TRBJ1-4; D remains unclear. Trimming left V 3 bases short and J 7 bases short, with 15 bases between. The CDR3 is made up of 14 amino acids. The germline V gene encodes CDR1 SQVTM and CDR2 ANQGSEA. The CDR3 DNA follows: TGCAGCGTTGAGGATCAGGAGTACGGTGAAAAACTGTTTTTT. The encoded protein is CSVEDQEYGEKLFF.

This chain links TRBV6-6 with TRBJ2-3; D possibly corresponds to TRBD1 (6 bases). This CDR3 contains 14 residues. The V gene's germline CDR1 is MNHNY and CDR2 SVGAGI (reference sequence). Trimming removed 6 bases from V and 0 bases from J, with 10 bases in between. CDR3 amino acids: CASRDTGSTDTQYF. The CDR3, as DNA: TGTGCCAGCAGAGACACAGGGAGCACAGATACGCAGTATTTT.